The TCR beta chain described here comes from a study of CD8 T cells in Susac syndrome. After extraction with the RNeasy kit, roughly 0.5 to 1 ug of the RNA was reverse transcribed using random hexamers. Via MiXCR, TCRdb re-called the immunoSEQ multiplex PCR reads, giving one row per CDR3 protein. This sample has about 120,000 distinct CDR3 sequences, with 85% to 95% found just once. TCR beta from blood CD8+ and CD4+ T cells was sequenced. Trimming at V came to 0 bases and at J to 0 bases, leaving 7 bases not matched to a gene. The length of the CDR3 is 18 residues. Germline V gene lookup returns CDR1 MNHEY and CDR2 SVGEGT.

This sequence joins TRBV6-2 or TRBV6-3 and TRBJ2-2, with 7 bases fitting TRBD1. Sequenced sample: CD4+ T cells from PBMCs. The receptor was isolated from a human donor in good health. CDR3 nucleotides: TGTGCCAGCAGTTACTCTACGACAGGGACGACGAACACCGGGGAGCTGTTTTTT. Amino acid sequence: CASSYSTTGTTNTGELFF.